This entry lists 31 T cell receptor beta chains sequenced from one sample in a study of blood T cell repertoires in COVID-19. The table came from immunoSEQ multiplex PCR; TCRdb's copy has only in-frame clones and leaves some out. There are about 100,000 clones in the sample; roughly 90% occur only once, and about 2.9% lies in the top ten. Sequencing used peripheral blood. Receptor source: a woman of 80 years or more with acute or convalescent COVID-19.

The CDR3 region is CASSIRLAMPLYEQYF. The CDR3, as DNA: TGTGCCAGTAGTATAAGGCTAGCGATGCCCCTCTACGAGCAGTACTTC. The chain recombines TRBV19 with TRBJ2-7; weak D call: TRBD2 (6 bases). The CDR3 spans 16 residues. Deletions cut 2 bases from V and 3 bases from J, with 17 bases between. CDR1 and CDR2 (germline): LNHDA, SQIVND (reference sequence).

Only a few counts were recorded for this clone. The V call is TRBV7-9, the J call TRBJ2-2; D perhaps matches TRBD1 (6 bases). This CDR3 is 15 amino acids long. Germline lookup yields CDR1 SEHNR and CDR2 FQNEAQ (reference sequence). The V and J ends lost 11 bases and 1 base respectively, with 17 bases between them. CDR3 loop: CASPLGAENTGELFF. The CDR3 DNA is TGTGCCTCCCCCCTGGGGGCAGAGAACACCGGGGAGCTGTTTTTT.

This clone came up a few times. The chain recombines TRBV4-2 with TRBJ2-7, with TRBD1 as a possible D gene (6 bases). CDR1 and CDR2 (germline): LGHNA, YNFKEQ. V was trimmed by 3 bases and J by 2 bases, leaving 14 bases between them. This CDR3 spans 15 amino acids. This CDR3 reads CASSQRTDVPYEQYF. CDR3 bases: TGTGCCAGCAGCCAGCGGACAGACGTACCCTACGAGCAGTACTTC.

This chain uses TRBV14 with TRBJ2-7; possibly TRBD1 for D (5 bases). Trimming removed 1 base from V and 4 bases from J, with 14 bases in between. This CDR3 is built from 15 residues. CDR1 and CDR2 from the germline V gene are SGHDN and FVKESK. The DNA for the CDR3 is TGTGCCAGCAGCCAAGGTCGGACACCTCCATACGAGCAGTACTTC. Amino acid sequence: CASSQGRTPPYEQYF.

This clone has more than one count but fewer than ten. V is TRBV9 and J is TRBJ2-7, with D possibly matching TRBD1 (6 bases). This CDR3 comprises 14 residues. Trimming removed 0 bases at V and 3 bases at J, with 10 bases between. Per the germline V gene, CDR1 is SGDLS and CDR2 is YYNGEE. As DNA, the CDR3 is TGTGCCAGCAGCGTAGGGGACACGCACTACGAGCAGTACTTC. This sequence encodes CASSVGDTHYEQYF.

V gene TRBV6-2 or TRBV6-3 combines with J gene TRBJ2-7; 7 nucleotides line up with TRBD2. This CDR3 is 13 amino acids long. Unmatched junction bases numbered 2, after V lost 6 bases and J lost 0 bases. Germline V gene lookup returns CDR1 MNHEY and CDR2 SVGEGT. In DNA form, the CDR3 reads TGTGCCAGCAGCCGGGACTACTCCTACGAGCAGTACTTC. Its protein is CASSRDYSYEQYF.

Turning to this clone: The same CDR3 can be traced to other DNA sequences in this sample. The rearrangement joins TRBV19 to TRBJ1-5; unclear D gene. V shed 3 bases and J shed 5 bases, with 14 bases lying between them. In germline, CDR1 is LNHDA, CDR2 SQIVND (reference sequence). This CDR3 is built from 15 residues. For the CDR3, the DNA is TGTGCCAGTAGTATGACGGGAAGGGATCATCAGCCCCAGCATTTT. This encodes CASSMTGRDHQPQHF.

The chain couples TRBV11-2 to TRBJ2-7; 8 bases align to TRBD1. The CDR3 sequence is 15 residues long. The V gene end was trimmed by 5 bases and the J gene end by 0 bases; junction bases not matched to a gene: 6. Looked up from germline, CDR1 is SGHAT and CDR2 is FQNNGV. CDR3 in DNA: TGTGCCAGCAGCCCAACGACAGGGGCCTCCTACGAGCAGTACTTC. The encoded protein is CASSPTTGASYEQYF.

The V gene is TRBV19, the J gene TRBJ1-5; D is unclear. CDR1 and CDR2 (germline): LNHDA, SQIVND (reference sequence). This CDR3 comprises 15 residues. V was cut by 7 bases and J by 1 base, with 14 bases left in between. The CDR3: CASKTRERSNQPQHF. DNA for the CDR3: TGTGCCAGTAAGACAAGGGAGAGGAGCAATCAGCCCCAGCATTTT.

The chain employs TRBV5-1 and TRBJ2-7, with TRBD1 matching over 9 bases. The V gene's germline CDR1 is SGHRS and CDR2 YFSETQ. The CDR3 runs 14 residues. The trim removed 4 bases at V and 5 bases at J, leaving 7 bases unmatched. This CDR3 is CASSNRGQGDEQYF. CDR3 nucleotide sequence: TGCGCCAGCAGCAACCGGGGACAGGGCGACGAGCAGTACTTC. Using reference TRBV5-1 and TRBJ2-7 for the parts outside the CDR3, the full variable domain is KAGVTQTPRYLIKTRGQQVTLSCSPISGHRSVSWYQQTPGQGLQFLFEYFSETQRNKGNFPGRFSGRQFSNSRSEMNVSTLELGDSALYLCASSNRGQGDEQYFGPGTRLTVT.

This clone was picked up many times. The rearrangement uses TRBV5-4 and TRBJ1-1; D gene ambiguous. Trimming took off 4 bases at V and 3 bases at J, with 7 bases between the two ends. Per germline, CDR1 SGHNT and CDR2 YYREEE (reference sequence). The CDR3 runs 12 residues. As DNA, the CDR3 is TGTGCCAGCAGCGCAGGTTACACTGAAGCTTTCTTT. Translation: CASSAGYTEAFF.

The chain carries TRBV19 and TRBJ1-6; 7 nucleotides align to TRBD1. The ends lost 6 bases at V and 6 bases at J; junction bases unmatched: 14. Germline loops: CDR1 LNHDA, CDR2 SQIVND (reference sequence). The length of the CDR3 is 17 residues. The CDR3 DNA follows: TGTGCCAGTAGCCAAACGATGTACCGGGACAGTAATTCACCCCTCCACTTT. Its protein is CASSQTMYRDSNSPLHF.

The rearrangement joins TRBV29-1 to TRBJ2-3, with a tentative D call TRBD2 (6 bases). The V end lost 5 bases, the J end lost 1 base, and 7 bases lay between the germline ends. The CDR3 is 12 residues long. CDR1 SQVTM and CDR2 ANQGSEA come from the germline V gene. The CDR3 loop reads CSVSSGTDTQYF. The CDR3 region has the DNA TGCAGCGTTTCTAGCGGCACAGATACGCAGTATTTT.

This clone was detected only once. The chain employs TRBV13 and TRBJ1-2, with TRBD1 as a possible D gene (5 bases). The CDR3 sequence is 14 residues long. V was pared by 4 bases and J by 4 bases, with 13 bases between. Germline V gene data show CDR1 as PRHDT and CDR2 as FYEKMQ (reference sequence). The CDR3 DNA reads TGTGCCAGCAGCTCCGACGGGGGAGGCTATGGCTACACCTTC. It encodes CASSSDGGGYGYTF.

This chain connects TRBV6-1 to TRBJ2-2; 8 bases align to TRBD1. The CDR3 spans 16 residues. With V trimmed by 4 bases and J by 4 bases, 8 bases remained unmatched. Germline assignment: CDR1 MNHNS and CDR2 SASEGT. The CDR3 here is CASSVQGAHITGELFF. DNA for the CDR3: TGTGCCAGCAGTGTCCAGGGGGCGCATATCACCGGGGAGCTGTTTTTT.

The chain carries TRBV28 and TRBJ1-2; TRBD1 is a possible D gene (5 bases). Per germline, CDR1 MDHEN and CDR2 SYDVKM. Trimming removed 5 bases from V and 5 bases from J, with 9 bases in between. The CDR3 consists of 12 residues. The CDR3 is CASSPRQYGYTF. DNA of the CDR3: TGTGCCAGCAGTCCAAGACAGTATGGCTACACCTTC.

CDR3 protein: CASSFRYRGRRVRTEAFF. As DNA, the CDR3 is TGTGCCAGCAGTTTCCGGTACAGGGGGCGGAGGGTGAGAACTGAAGCTTTCTTT. The chain couples TRBV28 to TRBJ1-1, with TRBD1 identical over 9 bases. The V gene's germline CDR1 is MDHEN and CDR2 SYDVKM. This CDR3 spans 18 amino acids. Germline trimming cut 3 bases from V and 5 bases from J; bases unmatched to any gene: 16.

V usage is TRBV7-2 and J usage is TRBJ1-6; D is ambiguous. CDR1 and CDR2 (germline): SGHTA, FQGNSA. Trimming stripped 2 bases from V and 3 bases from J, with 11 bases between. This CDR3 contains 16 residues. DNA for the CDR3: TGTGCCAGCAGCTTAATCCCCACTCACTATAATTCACCCCTCCACTTT. Residues: CASSLIPTHYNSPLHF.

CDR3 sequence reads: CASSLTGGGSPLHF. CDR3 coding DNA: TGCGCCAGCAGCTTGACGGGGGGAGGTTCACCCCTCCACTTT. This sequence joins TRBV5-1 and TRBJ1-6; TRBD1 is a possible D gene (5 bases). V lost 1 base, J lost 9 bases, and 11 bases lay in between. The CDR3 runs 14 residues. The V gene's germline CDR1 is SGHRS and CDR2 YFSETQ.

This chain connects TRBV15 to TRBJ2-3; maybe TRBD1 (6 bases). Germline CDR1 and CDR2: LNHNV and YYDKDF (reference sequence). The CDR3 spans 14 residues. V was shortened by 4 bases and J by 2 bases, with 10 bases between the two germline ends. The CDR3 region has the DNA TGTGCCACCAGCACAAGGGGGTTCACAGATACGCAGTATTTT. It yields the protein CATSTRGFTDTQYF.

Only one count was recorded for this clone. The V and J genes are TRBV5-1 and TRBJ1-1, with 8 bases fitting TRBD1. The CDR3 contains 14 residues. The germline V gene has CDR1 SGHRS and CDR2 YFSETQ. V was pared by 4 bases and J by 1 base, with 3 bases of the junction left unmatched. The CDR3 reads CASSAGTGNTEAFF. The CDR3, as DNA: TGCGCCAGCAGCGCCGGGACAGGGAACACTGAAGCTTTCTTT. The full variable domain, rest sourced from reference TRBV5-1 and TRBJ1-1, is KAGVTQTPRYLIKTRGQQVTLSCSPISGHRSVSWYQQTPGQGLQFLFEYFSETQRNKGNFPGRFSGRQFSNSRSEMNVSTLELGDSALYLCASSAGTGNTEAFFGQGTRLTVV.

The chain has TRBV7-9 and TRBJ2-7, with 7 nucleotides matching TRBD1. Germline V CDR1 and CDR2: SEHNR, FQNEAQ (reference sequence). With 8 bases clipped from V and 0 bases from J, the junction kept 10 bases outside the gene matches. This CDR3 spans 15 amino acids. The CDR3 loop is CASDPLQGDSYEQYF. DNA of the CDR3: TGTGCCAGCGACCCCTTGCAGGGGGACTCCTACGAGCAGTACTTC. Full variable domain (outside the CDR3, taken from reference TRBV7-9 and TRBJ2-7): DTGVSQNPRHKITKRGQNVTFRCDPISEHNRLYWYRQTLGQGPEFLTYFQNEAQLEKSRLLSDRFSAERPKGSFSTLEIQRTEQGDSAMYLCASDPLQGDSYEQYFGPGTRLTVT.

The chain carries TRBV18 and TRBJ1-1; 8 bases line up with TRBD1. CDR1 is KGHSH and CDR2 is LQKENI in the germline V gene. The J segment lost 5 bases and the V segment lost 3 bases, leaving 5 bases of the junction unmatched. The CDR3 is 14 residues long. CDR3 residues: CASSPDRVGTEAFF. The CDR3 bases are TGTGCCAGCTCACCGGACAGGGTTGGGACTGAAGCTTTCTTT.

This clone showed up just a few times. Other DNA sequences in the same sample also yield this CDR3. The genes are TRBV5-4 and TRBJ2-2; D may be TRBD2 (6 bases). Germline V gene sequence: CDR1 SGHNT, CDR2 YYREEE (reference sequence). The CDR3 has 15 residues. V was trimmed by 2 bases and J by 3 bases, leaving 11 bases between them. The CDR3 region is CASSLPTGDTGELFF. DNA of the CDR3: TGTGCCAGCAGCTTACCAACGGGAGACACCGGGGAGCTGTTTTTT.

The J gene is TRBJ1-4, the V gene TRBV20-1; possibly TRBD1 for D (5 bases). This CDR3 has 10 amino acids. Germline V gene lookup returns CDR1 DFQATT and CDR2 SNEGSKA (reference sequence). Trimming took off 4 bases at V and 14 bases at J, with 11 bases between the two ends. The CDR3 DNA sequence: TGCAGTGCTAAGGGGTTGGGGCTGTTTTTT. It yields the protein CSAKGLGLFF.

This chain connects TRBV28 to TRBJ1-5; D is perhaps TRBD1 (5 bases). Germline assignment: CDR1 MDHEN and CDR2 SYDVKM. The CDR3 runs to 15 residues. Between the trimmed V and J ends, which lost 2 bases and 4 bases, there was a span of 12 bases. The CDR3 DNA reads as TGTGCCAGCAGTTTACATCAGGGCGCAAATCAGCCCCAGCATTTT. It translates to CASSLHQGANQPQHF.

The chain links TRBV6-5 to TRBJ1-2, with 8 bases that match TRBD1. J lost 5 bases, V lost 6 bases, and 5 bases had no gene match. The germline CDR1 and CDR2 sequences are MNHEY and SVGAGI. CDR3 size: 13 residues. CDR3 residues: CASRRTGWYGYTF. Written as DNA, the CDR3 is TGTGCCAGCAGACGGACAGGGTGGTATGGCTACACCTTC.

This chain uses TRBV11-3 with TRBJ2-1; 7 bases are shared with TRBD2. The CDR3 has 13 residues. Germline-derived CDR1 and CDR2 are SGHNT and YENEEA. Germline trimming cut 5 bases from V and 16 bases from J; bases unmatched to any gene: 14. Written as DNA, the CDR3 is TGTGCCAGCAGCACGACCGAGCGGGATTTTGTTTTCTTC. It is translated as CASSTTERDFVFF.

The chain is built from TRBV21-1 and TRBJ1-6; TRBD1, the D gene given by the table, was not confirmed from the DNA. TRBV21-1 is a listed pseudogene. The CDR3 is made up of 19 amino acids. This CDR3 reads CASSKGQGGRLLYNSPLHF. The CDR3, as DNA: TGTGCCAGCAGCAAAGGGCAGGGTGGTAGGCTCCTGTATAATTCACCCCTCCACTTT.

This chain connects TRBV6-2 or TRBV6-3 to TRBJ1-4; TRBD1 matches 7 bases. V shed 6 bases, J shed 4 bases, and the junction held 8 bases outside the gene matches. CDR3 length equals 15 residues. Germline V gives CDR1 MNHEY, CDR2 SVGEGT. The CDR3 sequence is CASRPSGTVNEKLFF. The CDR3 DNA reads TGTGCCAGCAGACCTTCCGGGACAGTTAATGAAAAACTGTTTTTT.

CDR3 region: CASSLRLAGGETQYF. The DNA of the CDR3 is TGTGCCAGCAGTTTACGACTAGCGGGAGGGGAGACCCAGTACTTC. This chain links TRBV28 with TRBJ2-5; TRBD2 matches 14 bases. Germline assignment: CDR1 MDHEN and CDR2 SYDVKM. The CDR3 consists of 15 residues. The ends lost 2 bases at V and 5 bases at J; junction bases unmatched: 1.